This TCR beta chain comes out of a study of T cells in Graves' hyperthyroidism and ophthalmopathy. TCR beta CDR3 regions were amplified from RNA. An initial round of RT-PCR targeting the TCR CDR3 relied on the HTBI primer set. TCRdb processed the multiplex PCR reads anew with MiXCR; each CDR3 protein has one entry. In the table there are 300,000 to 500,000 distinct CDR3 sequences, more than 12% of which are singletons. In the case of this clonotype: Its target is unknown.

Per germline, CDR1 MNHEY and CDR2 SVGEGT. The CDR3 totals 16 residues. Fresh peripheral blood, 8 to 10 ml, was the source of the PBMCs. Study-wide results and caveats: Blood also contained most expanded thyroid clonotypes above 0.001.

Sequenced material: blood. This clonotype was sampled from a man aged 50 to 59 with Graves' ophthalmopathy. The V call is TRBV6-2 or TRBV6-3, the J call TRBJ2-1; possibly TRBD1 for D (6 bases). Matching the DNA end better, TRBJ2-7 makes the J call doubtful. This chain's CDR3 is CASSYAGTPSYNEQYF. DNA for the CDR3: TGTGCCAGCAGTTACGCCGGGACACCTTCCTACAATGAGCAGTACTTC.